This passage covers 2 T cell receptor beta chains from one sample sequenced in a study of a mutant IDH1 vaccine in newly diagnosed glioma. The antigens for these receptors are not known. Time point reported: week 11, during vaccination. Doses consisted of 300 ug of mutant IDH1 20-mer peptide each, paired with topical imiquimod. TCRdb's table, derived via immunoSEQ multiplex PCR, lists solely in-frame clones and lacks some. The sample shows some 64,000 clones, about 80% of them seen only once. Sequenced material: PBMCs, taken from a glioma patient whose treatment included an IDH1 peptide vaccine. All receptors come from a middle-aged man with glioma.

There are a few counts of this clone. The chain employs TRBV6-4 and TRBJ1-1; no clear D. V was clipped by 0 bases and J by 5 bases, with 7 bases between them. This CDR3 comprises 13 residues. In germline, CDR1 is MRHNA, CDR2 SNTAGT. The CDR3 protein is CASSDSSMTEAFF. The CDR3 bases are TGTGCCAGCAGTGACTCCTCTATGACTGAAGCTTTCTTT.

The V call is TRBV28, the J call TRBJ2-7, with D uncertain. CDR3 length: 12 residues. Germline assignment: CDR1 MDHEN and CDR2 SYDVKM. V lost 6 bases to trimming and J lost 4 bases, with 10 bases between them. CDR3 residues: CASRPRIYEQYF. The CDR3 DNA reads TGTGCCAGCAGACCACGGATTTACGAGCAGTACTTC.